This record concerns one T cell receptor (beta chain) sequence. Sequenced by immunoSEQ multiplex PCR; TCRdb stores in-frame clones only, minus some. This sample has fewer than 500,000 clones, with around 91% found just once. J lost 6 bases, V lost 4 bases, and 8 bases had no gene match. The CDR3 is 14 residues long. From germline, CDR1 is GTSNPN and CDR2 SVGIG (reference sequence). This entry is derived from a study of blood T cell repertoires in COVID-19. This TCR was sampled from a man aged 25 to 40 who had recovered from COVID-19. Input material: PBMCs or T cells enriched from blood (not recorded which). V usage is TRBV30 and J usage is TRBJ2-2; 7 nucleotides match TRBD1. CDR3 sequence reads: CAWTLSGGAGELFF. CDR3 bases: TGTGCCTGGACCCTCTCAGGGGGTGCCGGGGAGCTGTTTTTT.